This passage covers 8 T cell receptor beta chains from one sample sequenced in a study of blood T cell repertoires in COVID-19. Using immunoSEQ multiplex PCR, the repertoire was profiled, and TCRdb retains in-frame clones only, with some absent. The sample consists of more than 80,000 clones, more than 75% of them appearing once. What was sequenced was peripheral blood. Every receptor here comes from a middle-aged man with acute or convalescent COVID-19.

The CDR3 sequence is CASSFLQGNSPLHF. CDR3 nucleotides: TGTGCCAGCAGCTTTTTGCAGGGGAATTCACCCCTCCACTTT. The rearrangement links TRBV11-3 to TRBJ1-6; TRBD1 is a possible D gene (6 bases). CDR3 length equals 14 residues. Between the trimmed V and J ends, which lost 3 bases and 7 bases, there was a span of 10 bases. Germline values: CDR1 SGHNT, CDR2 YENEEA.

This chain uses TRBV14 with TRBJ1-4; D unclear. The germline V and J ends were trimmed by 0 bases and 8 bases, with 13 bases remaining between them. The germline V gene has CDR1 SGHDN and CDR2 FVKESK. The CDR3 totals 15 residues. The CDR3 loop reads CASSQDREDMEKLFF. The CDR3 DNA is TGTGCCAGCAGCCAAGATCGGGAGGATATGGAAAAACTGTTTTTT.

The chain links TRBV27 to TRBJ2-2; 7 bases are a match to TRBD2. This CDR3 region has 14 residues. The germline gives CDR1 MNHEY, CDR2 SMNVEV (reference sequence). Trimming at V came to 3 bases and at J to 4 bases, leaving 2 bases not matched to a gene. The CDR3 reads CASSLGGGTGELFF. The CDR3 DNA reads TGTGCCAGCAGTTTGGGGGGGGGCACCGGGGAGCTGTTTTTT.

The CDR3 here is CASSEAGRGASYEQYF. The CDR3 coding sequence is TGTGCCAGCAGTGAAGCTGGGCGGGGGGCATCCTACGAGCAGTACTTC. The V call is TRBV2, the J call TRBJ2-7; 8 bases are shared with TRBD2. This CDR3 has 16 residues. In germline, CDR1 is SNHLY, CDR2 FYNNEI. V lost 0 bases and J lost 1; bases outside the gene matches: 5.

The chain carries TRBV5-1 and TRBJ1-2, with D hard to call. Trimming removed 7 bases from V and 4 bases from J, with 20 bases in between. This CDR3 region has 15 residues. CDR1 and CDR2 (germline): SGHRS, YFSETQ. The CDR3 sequence is CASGLGGSQVYGYTF. In DNA, the CDR3 is TGCGCCAGCGGCCTGGGTGGGTCTCAGGTCTATGGCTACACCTTC. Full variable domain (remainder filled in from reference TRBV5-1 and TRBJ1-2): KAGVTQTPRYLIKTRGQQVTLSCSPISGHRSVSWYQQTPGQGLQFLFEYFSETQRNKGNFPGRFSGRQFSNSRSEMNVSTLELGDSALYLCASGLGGSQVYGYTFGSGTRLTVV.

The rearrangement joins TRBV10-3 to TRBJ1-2; D remains ambiguous. The CDR3 runs 13 residues. Germline V gene lookup returns CDR1 ENHRY and CDR2 SYGVKD. Deletions cut 0 bases from V and 8 bases from J, with 10 bases between. In DNA form, the CDR3 reads TGTGCCATCAGTGAGTCAGAGAGGGAGGGCTACACCTTC. This codes for CAISESEREGYTF.

The chain combines TRBV5-5 with TRBJ1-1; possible D gene TRBD1, 5 bases. V was shortened by 4 bases and J by 0 bases, with 10 bases between the two germline ends. This CDR3 is built from 14 residues. Germline CDR1 reads SGHKS; CDR2 reads YYEKEE (reference sequence). The CDR3 nucleotides are TGTGCCAGCAGCGGAGACAGCTTGAACACTGAAGCTTTCTTT. This codes for CASSGDSLNTEAFF.

The chain joins TRBV2 to TRBJ2-6, with 8 bases aligning to TRBD1. The CDR3 consists of 16 residues. Trimming removed 7 bases from V and 0 bases from J; junction bases left unmatched: 5. CDR1 is SNHLY and CDR2 is FYNNEI in the germline V gene. CDR3: CASTGQGNSGANVLTF. In DNA, the CDR3 is TGTGCCAGCACCGGACAGGGAAACTCTGGGGCCAACGTCCTGACTTTC.